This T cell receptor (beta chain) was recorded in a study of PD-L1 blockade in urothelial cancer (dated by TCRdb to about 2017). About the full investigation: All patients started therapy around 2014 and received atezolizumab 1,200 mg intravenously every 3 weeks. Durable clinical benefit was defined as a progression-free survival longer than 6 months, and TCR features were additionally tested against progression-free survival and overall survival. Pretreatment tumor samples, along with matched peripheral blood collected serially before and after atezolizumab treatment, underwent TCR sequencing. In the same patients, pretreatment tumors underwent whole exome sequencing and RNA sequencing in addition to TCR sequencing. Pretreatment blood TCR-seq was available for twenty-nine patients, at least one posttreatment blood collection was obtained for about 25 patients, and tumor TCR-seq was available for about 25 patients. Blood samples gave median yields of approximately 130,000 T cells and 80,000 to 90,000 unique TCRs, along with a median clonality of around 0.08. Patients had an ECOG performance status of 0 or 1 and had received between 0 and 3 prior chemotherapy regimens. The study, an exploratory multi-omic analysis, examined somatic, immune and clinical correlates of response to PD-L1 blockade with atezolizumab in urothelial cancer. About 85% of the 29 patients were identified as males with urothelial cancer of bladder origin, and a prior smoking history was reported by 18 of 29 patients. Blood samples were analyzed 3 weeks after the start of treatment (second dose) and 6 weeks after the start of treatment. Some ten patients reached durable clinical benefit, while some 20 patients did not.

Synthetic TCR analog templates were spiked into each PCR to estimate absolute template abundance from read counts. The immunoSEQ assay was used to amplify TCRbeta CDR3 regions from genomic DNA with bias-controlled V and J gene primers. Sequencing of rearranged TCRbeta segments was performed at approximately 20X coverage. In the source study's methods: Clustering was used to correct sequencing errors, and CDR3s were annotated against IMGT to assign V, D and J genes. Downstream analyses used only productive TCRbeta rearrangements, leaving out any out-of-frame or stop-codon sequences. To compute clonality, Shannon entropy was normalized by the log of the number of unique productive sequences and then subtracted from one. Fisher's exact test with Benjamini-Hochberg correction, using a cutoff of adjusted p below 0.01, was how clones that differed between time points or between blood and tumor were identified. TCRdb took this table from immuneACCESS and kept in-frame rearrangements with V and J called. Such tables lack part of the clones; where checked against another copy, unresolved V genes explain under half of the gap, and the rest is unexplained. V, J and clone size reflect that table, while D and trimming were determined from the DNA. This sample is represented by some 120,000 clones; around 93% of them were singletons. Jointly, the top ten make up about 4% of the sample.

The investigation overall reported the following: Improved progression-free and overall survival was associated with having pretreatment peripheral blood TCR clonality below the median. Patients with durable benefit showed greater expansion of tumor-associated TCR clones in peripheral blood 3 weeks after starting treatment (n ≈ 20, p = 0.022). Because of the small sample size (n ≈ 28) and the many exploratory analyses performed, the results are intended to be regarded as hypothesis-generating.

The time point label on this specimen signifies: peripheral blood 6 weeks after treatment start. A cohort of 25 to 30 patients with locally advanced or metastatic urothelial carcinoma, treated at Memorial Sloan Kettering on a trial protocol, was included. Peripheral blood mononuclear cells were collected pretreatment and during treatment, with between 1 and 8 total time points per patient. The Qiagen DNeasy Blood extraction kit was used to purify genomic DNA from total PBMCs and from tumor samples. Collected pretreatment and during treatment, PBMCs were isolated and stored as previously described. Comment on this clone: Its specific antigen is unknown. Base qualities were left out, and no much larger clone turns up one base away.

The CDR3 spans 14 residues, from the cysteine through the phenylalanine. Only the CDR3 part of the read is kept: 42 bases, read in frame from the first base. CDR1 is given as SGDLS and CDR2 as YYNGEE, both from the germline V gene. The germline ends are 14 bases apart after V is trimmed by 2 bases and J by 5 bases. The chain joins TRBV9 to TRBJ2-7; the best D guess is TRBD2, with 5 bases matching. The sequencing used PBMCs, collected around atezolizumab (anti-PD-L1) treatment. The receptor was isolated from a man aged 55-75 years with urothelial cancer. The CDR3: CASSVDLAIHEQYF. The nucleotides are TGTGCCAGCAGCGTCGATCTAGCAATCCACGAGCAGTACTTC. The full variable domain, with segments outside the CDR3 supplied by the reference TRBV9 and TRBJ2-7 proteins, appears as DSGVTQTPKHLITATGQRVTLRCSPRSGDLSVYWYQQSLDQGLQFLIQYYNGEERAKGNILERFSAQQFPDLHSELNLSSLELGDSALYFCASSVDLAIHEQYFGPGTRLTVT.